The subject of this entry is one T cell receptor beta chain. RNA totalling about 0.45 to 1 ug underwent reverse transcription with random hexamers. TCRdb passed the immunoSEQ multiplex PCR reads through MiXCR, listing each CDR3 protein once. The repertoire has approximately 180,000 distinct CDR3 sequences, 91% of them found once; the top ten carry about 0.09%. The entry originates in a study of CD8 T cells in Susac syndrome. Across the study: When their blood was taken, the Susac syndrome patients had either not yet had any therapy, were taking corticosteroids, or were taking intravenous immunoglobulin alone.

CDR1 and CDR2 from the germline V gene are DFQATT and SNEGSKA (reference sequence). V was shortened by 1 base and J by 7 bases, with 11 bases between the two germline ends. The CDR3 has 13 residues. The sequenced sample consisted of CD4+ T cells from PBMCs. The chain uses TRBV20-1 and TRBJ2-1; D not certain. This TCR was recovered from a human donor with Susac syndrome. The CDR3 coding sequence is TGCAGTGCTAGAGGTCCAACAGAGAATGAGCAGTTCTTC. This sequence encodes CSARGPTENEQFF.